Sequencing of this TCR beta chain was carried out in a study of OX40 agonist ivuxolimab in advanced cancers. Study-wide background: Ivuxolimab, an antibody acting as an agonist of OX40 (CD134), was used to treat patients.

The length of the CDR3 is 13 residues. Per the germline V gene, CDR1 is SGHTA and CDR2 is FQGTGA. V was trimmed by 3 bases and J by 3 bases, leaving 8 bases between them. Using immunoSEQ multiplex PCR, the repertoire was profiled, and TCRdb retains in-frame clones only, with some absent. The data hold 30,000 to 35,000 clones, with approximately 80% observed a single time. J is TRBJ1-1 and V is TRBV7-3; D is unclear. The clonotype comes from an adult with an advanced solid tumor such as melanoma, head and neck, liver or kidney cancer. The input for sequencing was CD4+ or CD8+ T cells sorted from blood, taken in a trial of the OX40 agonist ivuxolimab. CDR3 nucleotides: TGTGCCAGCAGCTTGAAGGTAGACACTGAAGCTTTCTTT. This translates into CASSLKVDTEAFF.